The 12 T cell receptor beta chains in this list originate from one sample, sequenced in a study of blood T cell repertoires in COVID-19. Repertoires were generated with immunoSEQ multiplex PCR, while TCRdb's copy carries only in-frame clones and drops some. The sample consists of about 220,000 clones, roughly 85% of them appearing once. The sequenced sample was peripheral blood. All receptors derive from a woman aged 70-85 years with COVID-19, enrolled during active disease.

The rearrangement joins TRBV7-2 to TRBJ1-1; D possibly corresponds to TRBD1 (6 bases). Per the germline V gene, CDR1 is SGHTA and CDR2 is FQGNSA. Trimming took 3 bases from V and 1 from J, leaving 9 bases between them. CDR3 size: 14 residues. The CDR3 protein is CASSFGGGNTEAFF. As DNA, the CDR3 is TGTGCCAGCAGCTTTGGGGGCGGGAACACTGAAGCTTTCTTT.

The chain recombines TRBV6-5 with TRBJ2-1; the D gene is possibly TRBD1 (6 bases). CDR1 MNHEY and CDR2 SVGAGI come from the germline V gene. The CDR3 loop spans 16 amino acids. Trimming pared 4 bases from V and 11 bases from J, leaving 24 bases between. This chain's CDR3 is CASSLQGISWDRQQFF. The CDR3 nucleotides read TGTGCCAGCAGTTTACAGGGTATTTCATGGGACCGCCAGCAGTTCTTC.

This sequence joins TRBV6-6 and TRBJ2-1; D is uncertain. Germline-derived CDR1 and CDR2 are MNHNY and SVGAGI (reference sequence). V lost 1 base and J lost 9, with 4 bases in between. The CDR3 sequence is 11 residues long. CDR3 residues: CASSYFREQFF. DNA of the CDR3: TGTGCCAGCAGTTACTTTCGTGAGCAGTTCTTC.

This chain joins TRBV24-1 and TRBJ2-3, with a possible D match to TRBD1 (6 bases). This CDR3 is 13 amino acids long. V lost 1 base and J lost 6, with 7 bases in between. The germline V gene encodes CDR1 KGHDR and CDR2 SFDVKD. In DNA, the CDR3 is TGTGCCACCAGTGATTTACAGGGTGATACGCAGTATTTT. Amino acid sequence: CATSDLQGDTQYF.

This clone was seen a handful of times. Other DNA sequences in this specimen translate into the identical CDR3. The chain employs TRBV18 and TRBJ1-3; no definite D call. CDR1 and CDR2 from the germline V gene are KGHSH and LQKENI. The CDR3 runs to 16 residues. Trimming removed 4 bases at V and 2 bases at J, with 15 bases between. The CDR3 region is CASSQPGQGTGNTIYF. The CDR3 DNA is TGTGCCAGCTCACAACCGGGCCAAGGTACTGGAAACACCATATATTTT.

V is TRBV14 and J is TRBJ2-6; D ambiguous. The CDR3 sequence is 16 residues long. CDR1 and CDR2 (germline): SGHDN, FVKESK. Trimming left V 4 bases short and J 3 bases short, with 13 bases between. The chain's CDR3 is CASSPRISGGANVLTF. The CDR3, as DNA: TGTGCCAGCAGCCCCCGCATTTCGGGTGGGGCCAACGTCCTGACTTTC.

The chain recombines TRBV4-1 with TRBJ2-3, with D perhaps matching TRBD2 (6 bases). Trimming left V 0 bases short and J 4 bases short, with 23 bases between. CDR3 length: 19 residues. The germline CDR1 and CDR2 sequences are MGHRA and YSYEKL. The CDR3 here is CASSQDRTLVGGGSDTQYF. In DNA form, the CDR3 reads TGCGCCAGCAGCCAAGACCGAACGCTGGTGGGAGGAGGTTCAGATACGCAGTATTTT.

The CDR3 bases are TGTGCCAGCAGTCGATTGCTTGGACAGGGGAACACTGAAGCTTTCTTT. Translated: CASSRLLGQGNTEAFF. The rearrangement uses TRBV5-8 and TRBJ1-1, with TRBD1 matching 8 bases. J gave up 1 base and V 5 bases, and 10 bases lay outside the gene matches. Germline V gives CDR1 SGHTS, CDR2 YDEGEE. The CDR3 runs to 16 residues.

The chain has TRBV10-3 and TRBJ2-1, with no clear D. V was cut by 2 bases and J by 0 bases, with 8 bases left in between. The CDR3 consists of 15 residues. Per germline, CDR1 ENHRY and CDR2 SYGVKD. CDR3 sequence (DNA): TGTGCCATCAGTGAGCGAGGCGGCTCCTACAATGAGCAGTTCTTC. This codes for CAISERGGSYNEQFF.

V gene TRBV5-1 combines with J gene TRBJ2-5; 7 bases agree with TRBD1. This CDR3 is 17 amino acids long. Looked up from germline, CDR1 is SGHRS and CDR2 is YFSETQ. V shed 4 bases and J 2 bases; nucleotides not matched to a gene: 14. Here the CDR3 reads CASSRPPGQDLQETQYF. DNA for the CDR3: TGCGCCAGCAGCCGACCCCCCGGACAGGATCTACAAGAGACCCAGTACTTC.

This chain links TRBV19 with TRBJ1-5, with 8 positions matching TRBD1. Germline loops: CDR1 LNHDA, CDR2 SQIVND (reference sequence). V lost 8 bases, J lost 2 bases, and 2 bases stayed unmatched. This CDR3 has 13 amino acids. The CDR3 DNA reads TGTGCCAGTGGACAGGGCCGCAATCAGCCCCAGCATTTT. As protein: CASGQGRNQPQHF.

V gene TRBV6-4 combines with J gene TRBJ1-5, with D unresolved. The V gene's germline CDR1 is MRHNA and CDR2 SNTAGT. Trimming stripped 3 bases from V and 3 bases from J, with 12 bases between. The CDR3 has 15 amino acids. In DNA form, the CDR3 reads TGTGCCAGCAGTGAAGGAGCGGGGTTCAATCAGCCCCAGCATTTT. Protein product: CASSEGAGFNQPQHF.